The clone carrying this TCR beta chain appeared many times. Its antigen remains unknown. This sample was taken from a study of glioma-infiltrating T cells. Study-level points and caveats: Above-expected tissue-blood divergence occurred in all gliomas, most in low-grade ones.

Using RNA template, CDR3s of TCR alpha and beta were amplified with iRepertoire arm-PCR. TCRdb reprocessed the multiplex PCR reads via MiXCR and lists one record per CDR3 protein. The table lists around 180,000 distinct CDR3 sequences, under 55% of them singletons. The CDR3 has 12 amino acids. Germline lookup yields CDR1 SNHLY and CDR2 FYNNEI. V was trimmed by 2 bases and J by 4 bases, leaving 2 bases between them. This receptor was identified in a human donor with low-grade glioma or glioblastoma, undergoing nonglioma brain surgery, or in good health (not recorded which). This chain joins TRBV2 and TRBJ1-4; D is uncertain. Sequencing was performed on glioma tissue, nonneoplastic brain tissue, or PBMCs (not recorded which). CDR3 sequence reads: CASSEINEKLFF. CDR3 DNA: TGTGCCAGCAGTGAAATTAATGAAAAACTGTTTTTT.